This T cell receptor (beta chain) came from a study of graft-versus-host responses after intestinal transplantation. Whole-study context: Recipients across the board were started on anti-thymocyte globulin induction, then kept on tacrolimus and steroids for two to four years.

The ends lost 5 bases at V and 4 bases at J; junction bases unmatched: 6. This CDR3 spans 16 amino acids. In germline, CDR1 is MDHEN, CDR2 SYDVKM. Study-level results: Detection of GvH clones occurred in recipient marrow, and some had their first appearance in ileum or blood.

This clone was observed once. Its antigen remains unknown. Sequencing used immunoSEQ multiplex PCR; TCRdb keeps in-frame clones, though not all of them. Of about 81,000 clones in the sample, 85% to 90% were seen once. The rearrangement links TRBV28 to TRBJ2-3; 13 bases match TRBD2. This specimen was unstimulated CD4+ T cells sorted from spleen or lymph node cells, taken before intestinal transplant. The sequence came from a human donor who received an intestinal transplant. CDR3 amino acids: CASSPGTSGKSDTQYF. CDR3 bases: TGTGCCAGCAGTCCTGGGACTAGCGGGAAATCAGATACGCAGTATTTT.